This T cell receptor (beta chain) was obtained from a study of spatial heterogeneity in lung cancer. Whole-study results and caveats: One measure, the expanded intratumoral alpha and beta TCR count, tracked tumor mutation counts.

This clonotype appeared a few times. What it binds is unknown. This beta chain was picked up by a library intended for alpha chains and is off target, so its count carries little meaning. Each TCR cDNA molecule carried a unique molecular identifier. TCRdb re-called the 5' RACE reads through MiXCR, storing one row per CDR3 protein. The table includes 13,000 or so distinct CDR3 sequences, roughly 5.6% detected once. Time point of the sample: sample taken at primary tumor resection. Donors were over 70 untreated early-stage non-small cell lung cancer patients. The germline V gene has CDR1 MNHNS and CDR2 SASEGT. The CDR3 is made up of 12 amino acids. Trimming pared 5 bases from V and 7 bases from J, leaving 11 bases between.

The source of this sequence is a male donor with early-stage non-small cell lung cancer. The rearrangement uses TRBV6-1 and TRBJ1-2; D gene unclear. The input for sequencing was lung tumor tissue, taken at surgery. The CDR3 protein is CASSITEGGYTF. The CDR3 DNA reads TGTGCCAGCAGTATAACAGAAGGTGGCTACACCTTC.